The 11 T cell receptor beta chains in this list originate from one sample, sequenced in a study of blood T cells in healthy people across ages. Then a second PCR, running roughly 7 to 11 cycles, was carried out with a sample-barcoded 5' primer and a J-beta primer mix. TCRdb re-analysed the 5' RACE reads in MiXCR, keeping a single row per CDR3 protein. The data show over 950,000 distinct CDR3 sequences, roughly two fifths seen once. Sequencing was done on a sample of blood. Every receptor here comes from a young man in good health.

This clonotype was detected only a few times. The V and J genes are TRBV5-6 and TRBJ2-3, with 7 bases matching TRBD1. V dropped 5 bases and J dropped 2; count of bases not matched to a gene: 11. Germline V gives CDR1 SGHDT, CDR2 YYEEEE. The CDR3 spans 16 residues. CDR3 bases: TGTGCCAGCAGTGAGCCGGGACAGATTTACACAGATACGCAGTATTTT. This encodes CASSEPGQIYTDTQYF.

Only a few counts were recorded for this clonotype. J is TRBJ1-1 and V is TRBV29-1; TRBD1 aligns across 7 bases. Germline V CDR1 and CDR2: SQVTM, ANQGSEA. This CDR3 has 13 amino acids. Losses at the gene ends were 3 bases for V and 0 bases for J; bases not matched to a gene: 1. The CDR3 nucleotides read TGCAGCGTTGATCAGGGGGTGAACACTGAAGCTTTCTTT. This encodes CSVDQGVNTEAFF.

Remarks on this clonotype: The junction does not match germline at one end; this may be a read error. The chain recombines TRBV20-1 with TRBJ2-1; a weak D match, TRBD2 (5 bases). Germline CDR1 reads DFQATT; CDR2 reads SNEGSKA (reference sequence). This CDR3 is 13 amino acids long. The CDR3 loop is CGASPRRENEQFF. The CDR3 region has the DNA TGCGGTGCTAGCCCTAGAAGGGAAAATGAGCAGTTCTTC.

The CDR3 coding sequence is TGTGCCAGCAGCAAAGGTCGGACTAGCGGGGGTTTCTACGAGCAGTACTTC. Its protein is CASSKGRTSGGFYEQYF. The chain carries TRBV21-1 and TRBJ2-7; the table's D gene call, TRBD2, was not cross checked with the DNA. TRBV21-1 is a pseudogene segment. The CDR3 extends over 17 amino acids.

The gene calls are TRBV7-2 and TRBJ2-7; a weak D match, TRBD1 (6 bases). Germline V gene sequence: CDR1 SGHTA, CDR2 FQGNSA. The CDR3 sequence is 15 residues long. V lost 1 base and J 4 bases, leaving 14 bases between the germline ends. This chain's CDR3 is CASSLGWTVDYEQYF. CDR3 bases: TGTGCCAGCAGCTTAGGTTGGACAGTCGATTACGAGCAGTACTTC.

V gene TRBV7-9 combines with J gene TRBJ2-2, with TRBD2 matching over 9 bases. The CDR3 length is 19 residues. Germline-derived CDR1 and CDR2 are SEHNR and FQNEAQ (reference sequence). Losses at the gene ends were 3 bases for V and 0 bases for J; bases not matched to a gene: 11. In DNA form, the CDR3 reads TGTGCCAGCAGCTTTTTAGCGGGGGCCCCTCTCACGAACACCGGGGAGCTGTTTTTT. Translation gives CASSFLAGAPLTNTGELFF.

The V call is TRBV2, the J call TRBJ1-1; 10 bases are shared with TRBD1. The germline V gene has CDR1 SNHLY and CDR2 FYNNEI. V gave up 8 bases and J gave up 4 bases; unmatched junction bases: 7. The CDR3 covers 14 residues. The DNA for the CDR3 is TGTGCCAGCGGGAGACAGGGGGCGACCACTGAAGCTTTCTTT. Encoded protein: CASGRQGATTEAFF.

The chain combines TRBV7-9 with TRBJ1-1; 7 bases are a match to TRBD1. The CDR3 contains 14 residues. The ends lost 4 bases at V and 7 bases at J; junction bases unmatched: 9. The germline V gene has CDR1 SEHNR and CDR2 FQNEAQ (reference sequence). CDR3 protein: CASSSQGGTSEAFF. The CDR3 nucleotides are TGTGCCAGCAGCTCCCAGGGGGGTACCAGTGAAGCTTTCTTT. Supplemented by reference TRBV7-9 and TRBJ1-1, the full variable domain reads DTGVSQNPRHKITKRGQNVTFRCDPISEHNRLYWYRQTLGQGPEFLTYFQNEAQLEKSRLLSDRFSAERPKGSFSTLEIQRTEQGDSAMYLCASSSQGGTSEAFFGQGTRLTVV.

The rearrangement joins TRBV20-1 to TRBJ1-4; TRBD1 aligns across 8 bases. The ends lost 1 base at V and 8 bases at J; junction bases unmatched: 6. Germline V gives CDR1 DFQATT, CDR2 SNEGSKA (reference sequence). This CDR3 comprises 14 residues. As DNA, the CDR3 is TGCAGTGCTAGAGTGACAGGGGCAGGAGAAAAACTGTTTTTT. Protein product: CSARVTGAGEKLFF.

CDR3 DNA sequence: TGTGCCAGCAGCCGCCGGACAGGGGGCAATGAGCAGTACTTC. Translation: CASSRRTGGNEQYF. V is TRBV7-2 and J is TRBJ2-1, with 11 bases matching TRBD1. The DNA end is a closer match to TRBJ2-7, so the J assignment may be wrong. The CDR3 spans 14 residues. Germline lookup yields CDR1 SGHTA and CDR2 FQGNSA.

The chain is built from TRBV6-5 and TRBJ2-1, with D perhaps matching TRBD1 (6 bases). Trimming removed 4 bases at V and 3 bases at J, with 13 bases between. The CDR3 is 15 residues long. In germline, CDR1 is MNHEY, CDR2 SVGAGI. The CDR3 protein is CASSSPGENYNEQFF. Here the CDR3 DNA reads TGTGCCAGCAGTTCCCCAGGGGAGAACTACAATGAGCAGTTCTTC.